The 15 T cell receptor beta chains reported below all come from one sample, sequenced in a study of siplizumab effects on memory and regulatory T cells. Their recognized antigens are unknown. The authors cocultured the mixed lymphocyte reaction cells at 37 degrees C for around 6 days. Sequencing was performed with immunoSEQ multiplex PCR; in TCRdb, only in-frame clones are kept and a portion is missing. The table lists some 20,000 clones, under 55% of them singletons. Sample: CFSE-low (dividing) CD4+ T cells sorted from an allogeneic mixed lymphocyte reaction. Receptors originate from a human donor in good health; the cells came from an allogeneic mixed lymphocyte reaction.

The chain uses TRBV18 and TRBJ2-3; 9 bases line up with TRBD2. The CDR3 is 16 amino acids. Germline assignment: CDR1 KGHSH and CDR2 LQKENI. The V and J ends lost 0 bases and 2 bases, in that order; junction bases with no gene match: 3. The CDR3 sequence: CASSPPSSGATDTQYF. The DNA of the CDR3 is TGTGCCAGCTCACCACCGTCTAGCGGGGCCACAGATACGCAGTATTTT.

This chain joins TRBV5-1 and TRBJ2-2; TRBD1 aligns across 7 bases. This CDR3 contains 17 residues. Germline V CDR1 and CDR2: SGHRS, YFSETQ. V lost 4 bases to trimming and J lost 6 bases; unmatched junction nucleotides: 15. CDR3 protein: CASSRIPTTGMAGELFF. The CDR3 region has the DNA TGCGCCAGCAGCCGAATCCCAACGACAGGGATGGCCGGGGAGCTGTTTTTT.

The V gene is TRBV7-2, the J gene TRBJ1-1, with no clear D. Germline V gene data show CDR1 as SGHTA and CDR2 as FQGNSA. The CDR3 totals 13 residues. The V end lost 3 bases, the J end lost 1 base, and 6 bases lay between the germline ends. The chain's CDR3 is CASSFRQNTEAFF. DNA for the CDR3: TGTGCCAGCAGCTTTAGACAGAACACTGAAGCTTTCTTT.

CDR3 sequence reads: CASSPSVQETQYF. The CDR3 DNA follows: TGTGCCAGCTCACCATCGGTTCAAGAGACCCAGTACTTC. The V and J genes are TRBV18 and TRBJ2-5; unclear D gene. V was trimmed by 2 bases and J by 2 bases, leaving 6 bases between them. The germline V gene encodes CDR1 KGHSH and CDR2 LQKENI. The CDR3 is 13 amino acids.

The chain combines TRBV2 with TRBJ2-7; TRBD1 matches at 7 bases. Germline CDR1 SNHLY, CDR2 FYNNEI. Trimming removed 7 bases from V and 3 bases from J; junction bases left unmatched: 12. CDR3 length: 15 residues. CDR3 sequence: CASTKTGTVFYEQYF. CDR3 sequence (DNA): TGTGCCAGCACGAAAACCGGGACAGTATTCTACGAGCAGTACTTC.

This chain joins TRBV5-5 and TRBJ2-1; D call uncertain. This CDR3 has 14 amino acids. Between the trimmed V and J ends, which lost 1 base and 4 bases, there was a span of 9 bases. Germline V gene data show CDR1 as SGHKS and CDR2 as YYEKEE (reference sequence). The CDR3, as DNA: TGTGCCAGCAGCTTGCTCGTTGTATACAATGAGCAGTTCTTC. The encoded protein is CASSLLVVYNEQFF.

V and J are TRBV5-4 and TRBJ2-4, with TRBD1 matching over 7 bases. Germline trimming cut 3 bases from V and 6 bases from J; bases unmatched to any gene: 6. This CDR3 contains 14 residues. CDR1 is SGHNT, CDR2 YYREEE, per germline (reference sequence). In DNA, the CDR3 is TGTGCCAGCAGCTCCACAGGGGCGGCAAACATTCAGTACTTC. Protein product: CASSSTGAANIQYF.

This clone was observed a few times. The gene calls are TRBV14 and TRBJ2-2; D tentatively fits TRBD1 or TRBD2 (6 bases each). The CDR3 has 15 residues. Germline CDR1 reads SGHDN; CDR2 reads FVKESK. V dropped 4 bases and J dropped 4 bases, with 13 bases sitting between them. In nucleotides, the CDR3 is TGTGCCAGCAGCCCCACGGGGGCCCTCACCGGGGAGCTGTTTTTT. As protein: CASSPTGALTGELFF.

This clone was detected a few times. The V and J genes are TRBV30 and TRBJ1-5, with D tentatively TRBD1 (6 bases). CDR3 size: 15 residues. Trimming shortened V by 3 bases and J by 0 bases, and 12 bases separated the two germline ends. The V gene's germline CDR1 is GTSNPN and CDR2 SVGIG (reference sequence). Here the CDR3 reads CAWSGGPYSNQPQHF. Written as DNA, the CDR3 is TGTGCCTGGAGCGGGGGGCCGTATAGCAATCAGCCCCAGCATTTT.

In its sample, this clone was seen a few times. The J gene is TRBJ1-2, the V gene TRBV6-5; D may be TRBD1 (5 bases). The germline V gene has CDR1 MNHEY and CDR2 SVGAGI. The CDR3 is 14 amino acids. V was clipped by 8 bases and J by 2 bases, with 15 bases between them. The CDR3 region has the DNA TGTGCCAGCGGGGAGACTCGACAGAACTATGGCTACACCTTC. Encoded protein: CASGETRQNYGYTF.

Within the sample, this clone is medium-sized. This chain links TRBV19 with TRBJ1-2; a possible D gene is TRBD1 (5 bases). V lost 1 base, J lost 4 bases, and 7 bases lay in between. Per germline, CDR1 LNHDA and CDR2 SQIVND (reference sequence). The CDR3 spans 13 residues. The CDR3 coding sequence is TGTGCCAGTAGTATAGGACAGTTCTATGGCTACACCTTC. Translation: CASSIGQFYGYTF.

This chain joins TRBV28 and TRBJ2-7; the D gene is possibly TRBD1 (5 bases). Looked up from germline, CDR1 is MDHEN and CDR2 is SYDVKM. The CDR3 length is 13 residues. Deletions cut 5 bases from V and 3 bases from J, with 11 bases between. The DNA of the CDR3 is TGTGCCAGCAGTGGGGCAGGCTTCTACGAGCAGTACTTC. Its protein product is CASSGAGFYEQYF. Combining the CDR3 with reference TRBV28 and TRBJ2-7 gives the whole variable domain DVKVTQSSRYLVKRTGEKVFLECVQDMDHENMFWYRQDPGLGLRLIYFSYDVKMKEKGDIPEGYSVSREKKERFSLILESASTNQTSMYLCASSGAGFYEQYFGPGTRLTVT.

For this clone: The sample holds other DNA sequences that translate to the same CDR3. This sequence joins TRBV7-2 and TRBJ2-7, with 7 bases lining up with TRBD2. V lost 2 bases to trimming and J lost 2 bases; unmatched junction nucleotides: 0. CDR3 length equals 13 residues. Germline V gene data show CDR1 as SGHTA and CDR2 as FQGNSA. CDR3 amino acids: CASSLRGAYEQYF. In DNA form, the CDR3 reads TGTGCCAGCAGCTTACGGGGGGCCTACGAGCAGTACTTC.

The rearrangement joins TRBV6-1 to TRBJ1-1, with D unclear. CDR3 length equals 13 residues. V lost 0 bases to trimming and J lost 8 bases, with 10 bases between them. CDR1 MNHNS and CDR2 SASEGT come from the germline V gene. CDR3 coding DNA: TGTGCCAGCAGTGAAGCAACAGATGGAGAAGCTTTCTTT. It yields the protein CASSEATDGEAFF.

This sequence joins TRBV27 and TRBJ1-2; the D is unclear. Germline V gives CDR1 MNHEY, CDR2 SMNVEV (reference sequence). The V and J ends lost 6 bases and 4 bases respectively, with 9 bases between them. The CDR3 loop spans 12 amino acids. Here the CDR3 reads CASRSDIYGYTF. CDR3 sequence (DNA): TGTGCCAGCAGGAGCGACATCTATGGCTACACCTTC.